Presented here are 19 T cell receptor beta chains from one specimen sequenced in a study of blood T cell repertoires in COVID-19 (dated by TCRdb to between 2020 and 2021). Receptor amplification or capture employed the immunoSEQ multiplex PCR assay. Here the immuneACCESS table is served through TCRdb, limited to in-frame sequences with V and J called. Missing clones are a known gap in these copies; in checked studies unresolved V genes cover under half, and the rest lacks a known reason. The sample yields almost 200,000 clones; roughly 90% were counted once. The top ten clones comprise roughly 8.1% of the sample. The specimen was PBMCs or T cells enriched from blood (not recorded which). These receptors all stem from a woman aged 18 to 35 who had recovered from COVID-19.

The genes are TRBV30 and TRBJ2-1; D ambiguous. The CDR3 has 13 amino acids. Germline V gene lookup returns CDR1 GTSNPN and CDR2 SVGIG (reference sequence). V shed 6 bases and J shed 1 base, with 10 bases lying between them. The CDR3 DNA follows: TGTGCCTGCGATTATCAGTCCTACAATGAGCAGTTCTTC. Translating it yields CACDYQSYNEQFF. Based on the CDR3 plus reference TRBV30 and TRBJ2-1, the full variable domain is SQTIHQWPATLVQPVGSPLSLECTVEGTSNPNLYWYRQAAGRGLQLLFYSVGIGQISSEVPQNLSASRPQDRQFILSSKKLLLSDSGFYLCACDYQSYNEQFFGPGTRLTVL.

The CDR3 spells CSVLPQGHTDTQYF. The CDR3 DNA reads as TGCAGCGTCCTACCACAGGGCCACACAGATACGCAGTATTTT. The V call is TRBV29-1, the J call TRBJ2-3, with D maybe TRBD1 (6 bases). The germline V gene has CDR1 SQVTM and CDR2 ANQGSEA. This CDR3 contains 14 residues. V was shortened by 6 bases and J by 2 bases, with 15 bases between the two germline ends.

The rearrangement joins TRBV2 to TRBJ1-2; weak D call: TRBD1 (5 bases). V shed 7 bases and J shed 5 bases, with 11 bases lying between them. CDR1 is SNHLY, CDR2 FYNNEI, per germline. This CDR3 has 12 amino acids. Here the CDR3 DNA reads TGTGCCAGCACCAGGGTAGGGTATGGCTACACCTTC. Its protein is CASTRVGYGYTF. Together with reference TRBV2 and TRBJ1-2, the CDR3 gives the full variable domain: EPEVTQTPSHQVTQMGQEVILRCVPISNHLYFYWYRQILGQKVEFLVSFYNNEISEKSEIFDDQFSVERPDGSNFTLKIRSTKLEDSAMYFCASTRVGYGYTFGSGTRLTVV.

The CDR3 nucleotides read TGCGCCAGCAGCTTGGCCTCTAGCGGGGGGGCAATCAATGAGCAGTTCTTC. It encodes CASSLASSGGAINEQFF. V gene TRBV5-1 combines with J gene TRBJ2-1, with 12 bases fitting TRBD2. The CDR3 is 17 residues long. Germline lookup yields CDR1 SGHRS and CDR2 YFSETQ. After removal of 0 bases from V and 6 bases from J, the junction contained 7 bases not matched to a gene.

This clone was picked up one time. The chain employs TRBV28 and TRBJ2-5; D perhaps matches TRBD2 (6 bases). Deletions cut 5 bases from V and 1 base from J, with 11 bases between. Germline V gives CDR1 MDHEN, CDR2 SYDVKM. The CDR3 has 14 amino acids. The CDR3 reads CASSGRQSQETQYF. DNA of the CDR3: TGTGCCAGCAGTGGGAGGCAGAGCCAAGAGACCCAGTACTTC. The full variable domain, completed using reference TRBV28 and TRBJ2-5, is DVKVTQSSRYLVKRTGEKVFLECVQDMDHENMFWYRQDPGLGLRLIYFSYDVKMKEKGDIPEGYSVSREKKERFSLILESASTNQTSMYLCASSGRQSQETQYFGPGTRLLVL.

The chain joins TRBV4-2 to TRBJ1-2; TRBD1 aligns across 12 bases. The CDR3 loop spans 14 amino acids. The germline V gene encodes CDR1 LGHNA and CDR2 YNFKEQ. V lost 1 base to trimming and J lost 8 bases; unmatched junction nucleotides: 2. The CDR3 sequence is CASSQGDRGLGYTF. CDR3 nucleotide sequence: TGTGCCAGCAGCCAAGGGGACAGGGGGCTCGGCTACACCTTC.

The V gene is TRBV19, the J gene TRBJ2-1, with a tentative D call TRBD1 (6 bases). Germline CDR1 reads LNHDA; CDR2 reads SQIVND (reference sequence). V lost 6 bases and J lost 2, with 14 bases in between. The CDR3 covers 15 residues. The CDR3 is CASRETRGTYNEQFF. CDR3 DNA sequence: TGTGCCAGTAGAGAAACCAGGGGAACCTACAATGAGCAGTTCTTC.

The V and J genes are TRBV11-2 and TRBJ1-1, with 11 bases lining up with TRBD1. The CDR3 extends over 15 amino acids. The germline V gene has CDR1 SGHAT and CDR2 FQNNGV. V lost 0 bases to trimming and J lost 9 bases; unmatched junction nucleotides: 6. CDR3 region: CASSLDPGQGVKAFF. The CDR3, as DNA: TGTGCCAGCAGCTTAGATCCGGGACAGGGGGTTAAAGCTTTCTTT.

The CDR3 spells CASSRTSLVGYTF. As DNA, the CDR3 is TGTGCCAGCAGTCGGACTTCTTTAGTGGGCTACACCTTC. The chain carries TRBV2 and TRBJ1-2; no clear D gene. CDR3 length: 13 residues. V was pared by 5 bases and J by 8 bases, with 15 bases between. Per the germline V gene, CDR1 is SNHLY and CDR2 is FYNNEI. Full variable domain (outside the CDR3, taken from reference TRBV2 and TRBJ1-2): EPEVTQTPSHQVTQMGQEVILRCVPISNHLYFYWYRQILGQKVEFLVSFYNNEISEKSEIFDDQFSVERPDGSNFTLKIRSTKLEDSAMYFCASSRTSLVGYTFGSGTRLTVV.

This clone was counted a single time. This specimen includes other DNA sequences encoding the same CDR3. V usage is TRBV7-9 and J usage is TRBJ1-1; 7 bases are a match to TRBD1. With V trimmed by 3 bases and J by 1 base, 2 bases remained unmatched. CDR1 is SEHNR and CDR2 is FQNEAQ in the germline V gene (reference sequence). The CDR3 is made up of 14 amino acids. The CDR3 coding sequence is TGTGCCAGCAGCTTGGGGACAGCGAACACTGAAGCTTTCTTT. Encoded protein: CASSLGTANTEAFF.

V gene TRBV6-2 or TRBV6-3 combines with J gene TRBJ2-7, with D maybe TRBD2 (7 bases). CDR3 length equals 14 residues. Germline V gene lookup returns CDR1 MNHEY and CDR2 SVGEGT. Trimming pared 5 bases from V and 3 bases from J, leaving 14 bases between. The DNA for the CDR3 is TGTGCCAGCAGTGACGAGGGGGGGGTCTACGAGCAGTACTTC. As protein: CASSDEGGVYEQYF.

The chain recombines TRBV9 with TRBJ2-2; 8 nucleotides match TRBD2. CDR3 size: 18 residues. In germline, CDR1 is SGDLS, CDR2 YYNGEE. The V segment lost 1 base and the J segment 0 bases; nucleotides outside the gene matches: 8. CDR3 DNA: TGTGCCAGCAGCGTACCTTTAGCGGGGTCCTCGAACACCGGGGAGCTGTTTTTT. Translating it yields CASSVPLAGSSNTGELFF. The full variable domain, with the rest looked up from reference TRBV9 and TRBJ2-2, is DSGVTQTPKHLITATGQRVTLRCSPRSGDLSVYWYQQSLDQGLQFLIQYYNGEERAKGNILERFSAQQFPDLHSELNLSSLELGDSALYFCASSVPLAGSSNTGELFFGEGSRLTVL.

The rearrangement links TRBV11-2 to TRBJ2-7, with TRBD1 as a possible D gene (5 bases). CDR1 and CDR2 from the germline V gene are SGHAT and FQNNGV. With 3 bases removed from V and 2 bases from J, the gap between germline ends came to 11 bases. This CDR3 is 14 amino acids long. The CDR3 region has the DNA TGTGCCAGCAGCTTCTACAGGAACACCTACGAGCAGTACTTC. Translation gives CASSFYRNTYEQYF.

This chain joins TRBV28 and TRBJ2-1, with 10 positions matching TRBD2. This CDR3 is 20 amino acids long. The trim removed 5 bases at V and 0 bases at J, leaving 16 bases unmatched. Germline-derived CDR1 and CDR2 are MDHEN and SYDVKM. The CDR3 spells CASSTQLAGPSQISYNEQFF. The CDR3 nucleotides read TGTGCCAGCAGTACCCAACTAGCGGGGCCCTCTCAAATCTCCTACAATGAGCAGTTCTTC.

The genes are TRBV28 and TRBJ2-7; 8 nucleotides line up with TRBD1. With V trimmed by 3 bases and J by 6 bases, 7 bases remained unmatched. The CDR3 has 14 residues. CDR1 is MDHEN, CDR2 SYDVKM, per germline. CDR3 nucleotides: TGTGCCAGCAGTTTGGTGCAGGGGGCTTCCGAGCAGTACTTC. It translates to CASSLVQGASEQYF.

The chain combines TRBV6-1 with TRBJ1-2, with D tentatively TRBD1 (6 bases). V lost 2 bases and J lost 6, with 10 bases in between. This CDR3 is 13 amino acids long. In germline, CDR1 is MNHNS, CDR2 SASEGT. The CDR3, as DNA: TGTGCCAGCAGTGAACTGGGGGCTGATGGCTACACCTTC. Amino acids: CASSELGADGYTF.

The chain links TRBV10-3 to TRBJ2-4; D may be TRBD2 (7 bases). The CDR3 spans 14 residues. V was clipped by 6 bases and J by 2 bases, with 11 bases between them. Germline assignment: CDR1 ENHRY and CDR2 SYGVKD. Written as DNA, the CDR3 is TGTGCCATCAGAGGGGGGGATACCAAAAACATTCAGTACTTC. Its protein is CAIRGGDTKNIQYF.

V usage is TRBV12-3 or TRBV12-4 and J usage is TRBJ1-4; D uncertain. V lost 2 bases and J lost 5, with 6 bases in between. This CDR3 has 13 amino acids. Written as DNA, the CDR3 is TGTGCCAGCAGTTTATTGCGAAATGAAAAACTGTTTTTT. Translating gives CASSLLRNEKLFF.

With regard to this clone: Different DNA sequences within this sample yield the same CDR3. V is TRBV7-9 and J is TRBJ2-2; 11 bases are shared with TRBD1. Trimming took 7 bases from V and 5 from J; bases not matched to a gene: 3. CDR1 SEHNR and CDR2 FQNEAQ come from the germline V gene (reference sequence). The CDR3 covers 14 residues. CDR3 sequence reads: CASTGTGGTGELFF. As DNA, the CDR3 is TGTGCCAGCACAGGGACAGGGGGGACCGGGGAGCTGTTTTTT.